This T cell receptor beta chain originates from a study of shared clonotypes between healthy human individuals (dated by TCRdb to between 2020 and 2021). Some background on the complete study: Two women and a few men aged 18 to 49 years were included in the cohort. For each donor, CD4 naive and CD4 memory were each run on three plates, CD8 naive on two plates, and CD8 memory on one plate. Leukapheresis yielded between about 0.94 and 8.9 billion PBMCs per donor. Blood TCR repertoires of roughly five healthy adults were deeply sequenced to estimate repertoire size and the extent of clonotype sharing between individuals. Different laboratories and diverse techniques were used to prepare libraries and sequence TCR repertoires, to increase sequencing depth and limit assay-specific biases.

TCR CDR3 regions were amplified from genomic DNA by multiplex PCR using the deep immunoSEQ assay. Extracted genomic DNA from each cell subset was distributed evenly across all wells of several immunoSEQ 96-well plates, and each plate was treated as a replicate. For sorted subsets, each replicate PCR was loaded with around 220 ng genomic DNA, equivalent to 30,000 to 35,000 T cell genomes. The purified libraries were quantified using a Qubit 3.0 fluorometer, sized with a Bioanalyzer 2100, and then quantified again using the KAPA Library Quantification kit. Every immunoSEQ 96-well plate was sequenced on a separate single-read 150-cycle Illumina NextSeq 550 flow cell. The study's processing was this. Because the immunoSEQ output included only junctional sequences and no quality scores, the filtering could not be the same as the filtering used for full-length reads. Sequences were annotated with PyIR, a Python wrapper for IgBLAST v1.9, and V/J genes and CDR3 were assigned using IMGT germline references. Reads were filtered out if the reads had weak V/J assignments (E-value above 1e-6), no CDR3, stop codons, out-of-frame junctions, or ambiguous translated residues. V3J clonotypes were defined by identical inferred V gene, J gene, and CDR3 amino acid sequence. Percentage overlap between repertoires was computed as shared unique clonotypes divided by the size of the smaller repertoire. RTK rarefaction, the Chao1 estimator, and Recon v2.1 estimates of unobserved clonotypes were used to assess repertoire richness. For all TCRbeta clonotypes obtained by the gDNA method from several donors, generation probabilities were computed with OLGA. Entries here come from immuneACCESS through TCRdb and include only in-frame sequences with V and J called. Some clones fail to appear in such tables; in the studies checked, an unresolved V gene covers under half of the shortfall, and the cause of the remainder is unknown. V, J and clone size reflect that table, while D and trimming were determined from the DNA. The sample data list 950,000 to 1,300,000 clones, and roughly 80% of these were observed just once. 1.4% to 1.5% of the sample rests with the top ten.

Healthy HIV-negative adults with no recently reported acute infections or vaccinations were included as donors. All donors were Caucasian adults living in Nashville, Tennessee, USA. Magnetic negative selection was used to enrich CD4+ T cells, after which naive cells were positively selected on CD45RA and the negative fraction became the memory subset. Blood was collected by leukapheresis, and PBMCs were isolated by Ficoll-Histopaque density gradient centrifugation and then cryopreserved in liquid nitrogen vapor phase. Analytical flow cytometry was used to check the purity and quantity of each magnetically sorted T cell population. Genomic DNA was isolated from each sorted fraction and quantified by UV absorbance on a Nanodrop 2000c. Overall results and qualifications from the work: Sampling was limited to blood, and TCR repertoires in tissue likely differ from TCR repertoires in blood. Sharing across a few donors was observed for around 4.8% of naive CD4, under 4% of naive CD8, 2% to 2.5% of memory CD4, and about 0.39% of memory CD8 clonotypes. Based on pairwise subsampling, the degree of clonotype sharing among donors was expected to be affected by sequencing depth. Rarefaction of sorted-subset datasets indicated incomplete sequencing despite the large sequencing depth. Estimated clonotype richness was generally larger for naive than for memory subsets. Higher generation probabilities were observed for clonotypes shared by all four sorted-subset donors than for non-shared clonotypes. Because the study included only a small number of donors, the genetic and exposure-history diversity represented was limited.

CDR1 and CDR2 (SGHRS, YFSETQ) derive from the germline V gene. Inclusive of the bounding cysteine and phenylalanine, the CDR3 is 15 residues long. Kept here is only the CDR3 DNA, which spans 45 bases and is read in frame from base 1. From V the trimming removes 4 bases and from J it removes 1 base, while the gene matches leave 4 bases of the junction unaccounted for. On this clone itself: Its target antigen remains unknown. It has no much larger one-base neighbor in the sample; base qualities were not kept.

The sequence was collected from a man between 18 and 35 years old in good health. Recombination connected TRBV5-1 to TRBJ1-4; the central 7 bases match TRBD1. Sequencing was done on a sample of memory CD4+ T cells sorted from blood. Reading the label with the study, this specimen's cell subset or site is: CD45RA-negative fraction. Read as DNA, the sequence is TGCGCCAGCAGCGCCAGACAGGGAACTAATGAAAAACTGTTTTTT. Its protein is CASSARQGTNEKLFF.